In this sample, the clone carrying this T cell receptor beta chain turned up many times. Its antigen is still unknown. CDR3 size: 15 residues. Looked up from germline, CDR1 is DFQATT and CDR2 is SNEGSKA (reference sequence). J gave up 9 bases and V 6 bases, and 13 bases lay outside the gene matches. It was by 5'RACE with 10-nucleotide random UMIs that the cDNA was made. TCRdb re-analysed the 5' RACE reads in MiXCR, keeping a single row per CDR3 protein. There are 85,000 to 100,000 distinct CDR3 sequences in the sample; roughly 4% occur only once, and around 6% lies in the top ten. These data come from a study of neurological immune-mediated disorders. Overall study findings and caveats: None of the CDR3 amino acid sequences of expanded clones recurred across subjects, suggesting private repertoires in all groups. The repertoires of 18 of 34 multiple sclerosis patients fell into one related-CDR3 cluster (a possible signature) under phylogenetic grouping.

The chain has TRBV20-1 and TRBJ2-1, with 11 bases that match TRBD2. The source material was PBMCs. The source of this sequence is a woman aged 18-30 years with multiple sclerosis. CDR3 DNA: TGCAGTGCCCGAGGGTCTAGCGGGGGGCAGGTTGAGCAGTTCTTC. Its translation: CSARGSSGGQVEQFF.